A single sample is the source of the 2 T cell receptor beta chains below, sequenced in a study of blood T cells in healthy people across ages. For the second PCR, which ran for roughly 6 to 11 cycles, a sample-barcoded 5' primer and a J-beta primer mix were used. TCRdb re-analysed the 5' RACE reads in MiXCR, keeping a single row per CDR3 protein. The sample lists around 970,000 distinct CDR3 sequences; 45% to 60% were seen once. The specimen sequenced was blood. These receptors came from a woman aged 60 to 75 in good health.

The rearrangement uses TRBV5-1 and TRBJ2-7; 7 bases map to TRBD2. CDR3 length: 17 residues. V shed 2 bases, J shed 5 bases, and the junction held 16 bases outside the gene matches. The germline gives CDR1 SGHRS, CDR2 YFSETQ. The CDR3 coding sequence is TGCGCCAGCAGCTTTCGCAGCGGCGCCCTTCGGGGGGACGAGCAGTACTTC. It yields the protein CASSFRSGALRGDEQYF.

This clonotype was seen a few times. The V and J genes are TRBV29-1 and TRBJ2-1; tentative D call: TRBD2 (5 bases). There are 14 residues in the CDR3. Germline-derived CDR1 and CDR2 are SQVTM and ANQGSEA. V was pared by 4 bases and J by 8 bases, with 18 bases between. This chain's CDR3 is CSVGRAGQIDEQFF. CDR3 in DNA: TGCAGCGTTGGGCGGGCGGGCCAGATCGATGAGCAGTTCTTC.